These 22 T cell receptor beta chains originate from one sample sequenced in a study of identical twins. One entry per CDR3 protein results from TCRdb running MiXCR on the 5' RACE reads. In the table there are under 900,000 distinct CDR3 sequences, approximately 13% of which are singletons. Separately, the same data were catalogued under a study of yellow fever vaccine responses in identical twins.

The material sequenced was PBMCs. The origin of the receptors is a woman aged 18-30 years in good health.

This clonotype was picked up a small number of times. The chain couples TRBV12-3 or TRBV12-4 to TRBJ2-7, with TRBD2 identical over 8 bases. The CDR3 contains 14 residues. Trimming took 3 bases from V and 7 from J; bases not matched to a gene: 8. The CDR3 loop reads CASSFQAGEFEQYF. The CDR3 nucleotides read TGTGCCAGCAGTTTTCAAGCGGGAGAGTTTGAGCAGTACTTC.

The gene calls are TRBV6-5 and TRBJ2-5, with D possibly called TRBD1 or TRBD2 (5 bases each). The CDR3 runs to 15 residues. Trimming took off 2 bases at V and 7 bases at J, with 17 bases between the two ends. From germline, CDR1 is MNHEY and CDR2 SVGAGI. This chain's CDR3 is CASSYRTYGDATQYF. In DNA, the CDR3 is TGTGCCAGCAGTTACAGGACCTATGGGGACGCGACCCAGTACTTC.

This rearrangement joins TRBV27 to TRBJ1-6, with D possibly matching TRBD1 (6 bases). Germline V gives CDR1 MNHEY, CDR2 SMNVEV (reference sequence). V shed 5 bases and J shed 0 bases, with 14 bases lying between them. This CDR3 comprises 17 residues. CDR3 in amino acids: CASSPATGSSYNSPLHF. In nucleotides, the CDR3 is TGTGCCAGCAGTCCGGCGACAGGAAGCTCCTATAATTCACCCCTCCACTTT.

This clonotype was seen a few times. The chain's CDR3 is CASSLLVTANTEAFF. As DNA, the CDR3 is TGTGCCAGCAGCCTTCTCGTGACAGCCAACACTGAAGCTTTCTTT. The rearrangement joins TRBV7-9 to TRBJ1-1; D might be TRBD1 (5 bases). Trimming shortened V by 5 bases and J by 2 bases, and 15 bases separated the two germline ends. The CDR3 extends over 15 amino acids. Germline V CDR1 and CDR2: SEHNR, FQNEAQ (reference sequence).

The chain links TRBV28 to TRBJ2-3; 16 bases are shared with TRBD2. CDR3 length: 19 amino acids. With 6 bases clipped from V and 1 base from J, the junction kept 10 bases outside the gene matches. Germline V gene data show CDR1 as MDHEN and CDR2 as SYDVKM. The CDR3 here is CASRPQGLAGGPGTDTQYF. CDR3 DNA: TGTGCCAGCAGACCCCAGGGACTAGCGGGAGGGCCAGGCACAGATACGCAGTATTTT.

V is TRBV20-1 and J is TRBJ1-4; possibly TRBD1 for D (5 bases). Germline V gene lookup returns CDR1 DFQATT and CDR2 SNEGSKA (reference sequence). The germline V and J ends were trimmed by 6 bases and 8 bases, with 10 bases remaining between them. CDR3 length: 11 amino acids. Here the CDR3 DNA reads TGCAGTGCCCCGTGGGGCGAAAAACTGTTTTTT. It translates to CSAPWGEKLFF.

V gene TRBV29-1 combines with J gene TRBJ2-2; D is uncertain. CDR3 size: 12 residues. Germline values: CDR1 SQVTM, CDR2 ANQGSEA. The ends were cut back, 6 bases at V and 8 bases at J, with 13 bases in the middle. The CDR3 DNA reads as TGCAGCGTAAACCAAGTCGTGGGGGAGCTGTTTTTT. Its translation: CSVNQVVGELFF.

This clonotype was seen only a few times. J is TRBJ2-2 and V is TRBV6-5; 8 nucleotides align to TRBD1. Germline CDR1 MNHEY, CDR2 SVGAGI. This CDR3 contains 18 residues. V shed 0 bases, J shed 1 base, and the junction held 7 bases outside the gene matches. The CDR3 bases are TGTGCCAGCAGTTACTCGAGGGGACAGGTGCTGAACACCGGGGAGCTGTTTTTT. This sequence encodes CASSYSRGQVLNTGELFF.

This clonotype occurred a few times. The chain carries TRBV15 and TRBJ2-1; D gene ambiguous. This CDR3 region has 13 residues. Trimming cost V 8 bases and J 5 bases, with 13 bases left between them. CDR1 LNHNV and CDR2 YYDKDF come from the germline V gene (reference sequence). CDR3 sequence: CATATPLHNEQFF. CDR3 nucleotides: TGTGCCACCGCTACCCCCCTACACAATGAGCAGTTCTTC.

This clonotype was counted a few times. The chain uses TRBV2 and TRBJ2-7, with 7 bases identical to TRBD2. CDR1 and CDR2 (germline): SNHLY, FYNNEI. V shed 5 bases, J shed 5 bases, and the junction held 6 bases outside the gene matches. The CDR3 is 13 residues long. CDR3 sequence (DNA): TGTGCCAGCAGTTGGGGAGGGGCGGACGAGCAGTACTTC. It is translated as CASSWGGADEQYF. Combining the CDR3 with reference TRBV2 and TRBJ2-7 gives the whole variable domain EPEVTQTPSHQVTQMGQEVILRCVPISNHLYFYWYRQILGQKVEFLVSFYNNEISEKSEIFDDQFSVERPDGSNFTLKIRSTKLEDSAMYFCASSWGGADEQYFGPGTRLTVT.

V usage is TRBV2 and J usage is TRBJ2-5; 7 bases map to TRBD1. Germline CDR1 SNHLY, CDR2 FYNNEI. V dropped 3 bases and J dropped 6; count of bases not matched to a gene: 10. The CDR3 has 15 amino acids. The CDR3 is CASSEMGTGEKTQYF. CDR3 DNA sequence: TGTGCCAGCAGTGAGATGGGAACAGGGGAAAAGACCCAGTACTTC.

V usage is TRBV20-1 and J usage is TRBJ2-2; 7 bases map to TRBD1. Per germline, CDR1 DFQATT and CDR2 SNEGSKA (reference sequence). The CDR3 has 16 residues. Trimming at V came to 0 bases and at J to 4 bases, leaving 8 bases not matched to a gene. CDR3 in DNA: TGCAGTGCTAGAGATCCCGTAGGGGGCGGCACCGGGGAGCTGTTTTTT. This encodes CSARDPVGGGTGELFF.

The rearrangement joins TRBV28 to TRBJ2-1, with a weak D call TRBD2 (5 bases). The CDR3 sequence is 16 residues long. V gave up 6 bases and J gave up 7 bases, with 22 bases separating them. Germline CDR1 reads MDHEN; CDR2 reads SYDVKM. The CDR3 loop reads CASRPLSGGIGNEQFF. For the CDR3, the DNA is TGTGCCAGCAGACCCCTCAGCGGTGGGATTGGAAATGAGCAGTTCTTC.

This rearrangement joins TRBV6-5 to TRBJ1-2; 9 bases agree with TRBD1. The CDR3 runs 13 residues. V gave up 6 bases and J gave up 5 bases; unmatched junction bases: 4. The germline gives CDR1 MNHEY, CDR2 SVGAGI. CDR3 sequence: CASRGQGGYGYTF. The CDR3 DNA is TGTGCCAGCAGGGGACAGGGAGGGTATGGCTACACCTTC.

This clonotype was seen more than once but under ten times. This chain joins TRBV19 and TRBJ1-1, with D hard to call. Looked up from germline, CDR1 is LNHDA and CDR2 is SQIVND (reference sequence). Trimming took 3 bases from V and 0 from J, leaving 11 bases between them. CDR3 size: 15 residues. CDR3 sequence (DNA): TGTGCCAGTAGTATCCCGGGCAGATTGAACACTGAAGCTTTCTTT. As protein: CASSIPGRLNTEAFF.

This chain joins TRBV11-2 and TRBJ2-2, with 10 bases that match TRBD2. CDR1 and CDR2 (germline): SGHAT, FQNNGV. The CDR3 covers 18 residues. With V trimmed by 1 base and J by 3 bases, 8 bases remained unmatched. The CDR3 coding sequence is TGTGCCAGCAGCTTAGTCCCAGCGGGAGGGCCGGACACCGGGGAGCTGTTTTTT. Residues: CASSLVPAGGPDTGELFF.

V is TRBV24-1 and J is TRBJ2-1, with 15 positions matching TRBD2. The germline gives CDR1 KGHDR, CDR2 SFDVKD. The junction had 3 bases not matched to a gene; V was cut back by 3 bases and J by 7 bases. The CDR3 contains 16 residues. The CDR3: CATSDTGTSGRNEQFF. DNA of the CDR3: TGTGCCACCAGTGATACTGGGACTAGCGGGAGGAATGAGCAGTTCTTC.

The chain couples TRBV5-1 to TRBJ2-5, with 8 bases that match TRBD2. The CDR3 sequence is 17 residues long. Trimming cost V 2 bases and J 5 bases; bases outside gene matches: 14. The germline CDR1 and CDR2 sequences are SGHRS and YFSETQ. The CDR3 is CASSLELTGTRGETQYF. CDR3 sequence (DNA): TGCGCCAGCAGCTTAGAACTAACCGGGACTAGAGGGGAGACCCAGTACTTC.

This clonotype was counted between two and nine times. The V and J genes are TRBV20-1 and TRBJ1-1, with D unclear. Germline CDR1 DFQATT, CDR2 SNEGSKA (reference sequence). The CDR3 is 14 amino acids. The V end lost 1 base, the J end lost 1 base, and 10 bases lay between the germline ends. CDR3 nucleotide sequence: TGCAGTGCTAGAGCCCCTATAGGGAACACTGAAGCTTTCTTT. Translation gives CSARAPIGNTEAFF.

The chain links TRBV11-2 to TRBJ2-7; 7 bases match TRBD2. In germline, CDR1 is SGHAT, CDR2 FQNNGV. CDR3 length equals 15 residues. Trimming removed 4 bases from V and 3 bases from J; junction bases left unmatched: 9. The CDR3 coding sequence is TGTGCCAGCAGCTCCCCAGGCGGGAGAATCTACGAGCAGTACTTC. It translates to CASSSPGGRIYEQYF.

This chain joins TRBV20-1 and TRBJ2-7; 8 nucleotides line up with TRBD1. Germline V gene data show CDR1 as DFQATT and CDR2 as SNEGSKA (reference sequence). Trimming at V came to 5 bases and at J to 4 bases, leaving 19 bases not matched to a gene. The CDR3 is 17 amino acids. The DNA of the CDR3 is TGCAGTGCTGACGGCCGCGGAGGGACAGGTTTAGAGTACGAGCAGTACGTC. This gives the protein CSADGRGGTGLEYEQYV.

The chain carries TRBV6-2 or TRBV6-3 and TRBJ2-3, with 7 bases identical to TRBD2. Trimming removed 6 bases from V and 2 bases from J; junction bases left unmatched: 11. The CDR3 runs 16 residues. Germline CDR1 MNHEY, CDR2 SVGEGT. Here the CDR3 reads CASREPGTTPTDTQYF. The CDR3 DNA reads TGTGCCAGCAGAGAACCCGGGACTACCCCCACAGATACGCAGTATTTT.